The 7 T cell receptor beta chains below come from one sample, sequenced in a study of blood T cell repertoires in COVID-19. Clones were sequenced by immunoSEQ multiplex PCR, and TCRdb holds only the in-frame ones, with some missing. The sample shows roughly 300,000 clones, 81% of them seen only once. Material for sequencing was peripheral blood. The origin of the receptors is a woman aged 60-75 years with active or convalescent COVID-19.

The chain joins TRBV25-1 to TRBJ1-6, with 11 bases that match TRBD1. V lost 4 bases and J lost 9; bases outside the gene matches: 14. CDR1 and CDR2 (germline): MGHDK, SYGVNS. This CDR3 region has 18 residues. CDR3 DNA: TGTGCCAGCAGTGTAAACGTCAAGGGACAGGGGGATAGTTCACCCCTCCACTTT. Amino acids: CASSVNVKGQGDSSPLHF. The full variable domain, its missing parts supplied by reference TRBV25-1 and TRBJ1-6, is EADIYQTPRYLVIGTGKKITLECSQTMGHDKMYWYQQDPGMELHLIHYSYGVNSTEKGDLSSESTVSRIRTEHFPLTLESARPSHTSQYLCASSVNVKGQGDSSPLHFGNGTRLTVT.

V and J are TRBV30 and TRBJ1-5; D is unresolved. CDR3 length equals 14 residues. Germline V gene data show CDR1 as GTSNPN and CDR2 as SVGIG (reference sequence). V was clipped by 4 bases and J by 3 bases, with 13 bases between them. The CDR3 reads CAWKAGQSNQPQHF. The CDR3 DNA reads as TGTGCCTGGAAGGCGGGTCAGTCCAATCAGCCCCAGCATTTT.

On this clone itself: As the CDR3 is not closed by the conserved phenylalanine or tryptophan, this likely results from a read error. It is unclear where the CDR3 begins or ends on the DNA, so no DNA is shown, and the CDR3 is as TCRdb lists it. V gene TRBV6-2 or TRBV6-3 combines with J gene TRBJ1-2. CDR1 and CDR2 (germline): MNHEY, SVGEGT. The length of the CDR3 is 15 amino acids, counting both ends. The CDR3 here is CASSSRTGRRTGQLL.

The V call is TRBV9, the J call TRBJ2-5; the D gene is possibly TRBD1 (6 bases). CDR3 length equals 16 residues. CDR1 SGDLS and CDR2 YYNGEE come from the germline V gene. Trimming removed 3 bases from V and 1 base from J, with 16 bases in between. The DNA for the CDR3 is TGTGCCAGCAGCGCAGGGACACTAGGACGCCAAGAGACCCAGTACTTC. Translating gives CASSAGTLGRQETQYF.

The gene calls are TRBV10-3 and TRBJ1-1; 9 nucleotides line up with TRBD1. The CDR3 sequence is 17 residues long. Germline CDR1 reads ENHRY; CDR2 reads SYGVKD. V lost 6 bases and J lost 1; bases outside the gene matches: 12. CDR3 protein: CAIRKPGQGGGNTEAFF. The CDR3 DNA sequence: TGTGCCATCAGGAAACCGGGACAGGGAGGGGGGAACACTGAAGCTTTCTTT.

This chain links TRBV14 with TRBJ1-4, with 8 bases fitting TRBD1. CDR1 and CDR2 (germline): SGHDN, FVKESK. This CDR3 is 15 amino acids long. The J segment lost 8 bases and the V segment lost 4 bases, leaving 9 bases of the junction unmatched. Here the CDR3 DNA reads TGTGCCAGCAGCCCAAGGCAGGGGGCCGGAGAAAAACTGTTTTTT. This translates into CASSPRQGAGEKLFF. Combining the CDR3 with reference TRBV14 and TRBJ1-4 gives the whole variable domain EAGVTQFPSHSVIEKGQTVTLRCDPISGHDNLYWYRRVMGKEIKFLLHFVKESKQDESGMPNNRFLAERTGGTYSTLKVQPAELEDSGVYFCASSPRQGAGEKLFFGSGTQLSVL.

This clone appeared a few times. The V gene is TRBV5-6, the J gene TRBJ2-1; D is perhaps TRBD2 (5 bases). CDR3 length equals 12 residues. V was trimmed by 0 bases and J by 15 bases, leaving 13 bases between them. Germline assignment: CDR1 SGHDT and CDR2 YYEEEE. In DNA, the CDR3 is TGTGCCAGCAGCTTGGATCGAGTCGGGGTGTTCTTC. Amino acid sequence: CASSLDRVGVFF.